These 2 T cell receptor beta chains share one sample of origin, sequenced in a study of T cells in Graves' hyperthyroidism and ophthalmopathy (dated by TCRdb to between 2017 and 2020). The library was produced with multiplex PCR. The sample was run on an Illumina HiSeq 2000. The TCR beta CDR3 regions were amplified from RNA transcripts. The first round of RT-PCR for the TCR CDR3 was performed with the HTBI primer set and the Qiagen OneStep RT-PCR kit. TCRdb took the public reads, trimmed them with fastp at Q25, ran MiXCR for clone calling and kept in-frame beta chains. CDR3 protein duplicates are merged, each entry listing the most common genes and DNA. The sample includes about 640,000 distinct CDR3 sequences, with about a fifth observed a single time. Approximately 30% of the sample goes to the ten largest clones. The sample comprised blood. The receptors originated from a man aged 25-40 years with Graves' ophthalmopathy.

This clonotype showed up many times. The genes are TRBV7-2 and TRBJ2-2, with 7 bases fitting TRBD2. The germline V gene encodes CDR1 SGHTA and CDR2 FQGNSA. The CDR3 spans 18 residues. V dropped 5 bases and J dropped 2; count of bases not matched to a gene: 14. The CDR3 is CASSHHSPKRENTGELFF. The CDR3 coding sequence is TGTGCCAGCAGCCACCACTCCCCGAAGCGGGAAAACACCGGGGAGCTGTTTTTT.

In this sample, this clonotype turned up a few times. The chain combines TRBV10-3 with TRBJ2-7; D possibly corresponds to TRBD1 (6 bases). Looked up from germline, CDR1 is ENHRY and CDR2 is SYGVKD. The CDR3 consists of 14 residues. V dropped 6 bases and J dropped 1 base, with 13 bases sitting between them. CDR3 coding DNA: TGTGCCATCAGGTCACAGGGCTCTTCCTACGAGCAGTACTTC. Its protein product is CAIRSQGSSYEQYF.